This T cell receptor beta chain was observed in a study of OX40 agonist ivuxolimab in advanced cancers. For the study at large: Subjects had a mean age of approximately 60 years, with a range of roughly 20 to 79; roughly 83% were male. Partial responses occurred in Three dose-escalation patients, one with hepatocellular carcinoma and two with cutaneous melanoma.

Turning to this clone: What it binds is not known.

Overall study findings and caveats: CD4+ and CD8+ T cells in blood underwent clonal expansion by week 6 at 0.1 to 3.0 mg/kg. CD8+ T cells showed, on average, more clonal expansion than CD4+ cells.

The protocol was immunoSEQ multiplex PCR, while the TCRdb copy is restricted to in-frame clones and leaves out a portion. This table holds approximately 99,000 clones, around 90% found once. Trimming removed 2 bases at V and 1 base at J, with 8 bases between. Per the germline V gene, CDR1 is MNHEY and CDR2 is SVGAGI. This CDR3 contains 14 residues. This chain joins TRBV6-5 and TRBJ2-5; D unclear. Sequences were derived from CD4+ or CD8+ T cells sorted from blood, sampled in a trial of the OX40 agonist ivuxolimab. This TCR came from an adult with an advanced solid tumor such as melanoma, head and neck, liver or kidney cancer. CDR3: CASSYTGFQETQYF. The CDR3 bases are TGTGCCAGCAGTTACACGGGCTTCCAAGAGACCCAGTACTTC.